This T cell receptor (beta chain) was sequenced during a study of cytomegalovirus exposure and HLA in healthy donors. With 8 bases removed from V and 3 bases from J, the gap between germline ends came to 14 bases. This CDR3 has 13 residues. Germline V gene sequence: CDR1 SQVTM, CDR2 ANQGSEA. Primers included in the PCR were 60 Vbeta and 13 Jbeta primers. Sequencing was performed with immunoSEQ multiplex PCR; in TCRdb, only in-frame clones are kept and a portion is missing. The table records 70,000 or so clones, about 61% of them present only once. This chain joins TRBV29-1 and TRBJ1-5; no reliable D call. Material: PBMCs. The sequence derives from a woman in her 50s in good health and CMV-seronegative. In nucleotides, the CDR3 is TGCAGCATAGCATCGGGATTCAATCAGCCCCAGCATTTT. This encodes CSIASGFNQPQHF.